The T cell receptor beta chain under discussion was sequenced for a study of post-analysis software for immune sequencing data. The library was made from cDNA and included unique molecular identifiers. TCRdb reanalysed the PCR reads using MiXCR and keeps one entry per CDR3 protein. The sample lists about 540,000 distinct CDR3 sequences; around 31% were seen once. Study findings and constraints: Multiple sclerosis patients showed significantly lower normalized Chao1 diversity than controls did. Elevated frequency relative to controls characterized 4 or 5 TRBV segments in patients, TRBV5-6, TRBV5-1 and TRBV20-1 among them.

This CDR3 region has 14 residues. Trimming cost V 4 bases and J 6 bases, with 13 bases left between them. Germline V gene data show CDR1 as MGHRA and CDR2 as YSYEKL. This clonotype was detected only a few times. As yet, its antigen is unknown. This receptor was identified in a girl aged 2 to 17 with multiple sclerosis. The rearrangement links TRBV4-1 to TRBJ2-1; D remains unclear. Source material: blood. The CDR3 nucleotides are TGCGCCAGCAGCCCCTTGGGCAGTACCAATGAGCAGTTCTTC. Protein product: CASSPLGSTNEQFF.